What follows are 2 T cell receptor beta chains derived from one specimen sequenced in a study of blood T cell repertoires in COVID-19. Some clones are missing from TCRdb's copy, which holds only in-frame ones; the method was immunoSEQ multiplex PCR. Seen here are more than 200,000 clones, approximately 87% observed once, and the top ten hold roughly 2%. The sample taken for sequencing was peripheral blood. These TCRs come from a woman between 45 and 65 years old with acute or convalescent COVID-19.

The chain's CDR3 is CASSAQSQGPNEQYF. Here the CDR3 DNA reads TGTGCCAGCAGCGCTCAATCGCAGGGCCCCAACGAGCAGTACTTC. The V call is TRBV9, the J call TRBJ2-7; perhaps TRBD1 as D (5 bases). Per the germline V gene, CDR1 is SGDLS and CDR2 is YYNGEE. The CDR3 is 15 amino acids. Deletions cut 3 bases from V and 5 bases from J, with 18 bases between.

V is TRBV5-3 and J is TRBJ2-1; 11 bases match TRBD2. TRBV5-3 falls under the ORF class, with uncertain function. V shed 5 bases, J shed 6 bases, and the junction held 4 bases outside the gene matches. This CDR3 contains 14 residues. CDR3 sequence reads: CARRAGTSGNEQFF. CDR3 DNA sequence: TGTGCCAGAAGAGCCGGGACTAGCGGCAATGAGCAGTTCTTC.